This T cell receptor (beta chain) was retrieved from a study of T cell responses to AZD1222 COVID-19 vaccine. Study-level findings and limits: Donors, mostly white British, included more females; clonal diversity was possibly underestimated. The study found Spike-specific TCR breadth and depth rose after two AZD1222 doses.

Regarding this clone: The antigen is unknown.

The CDR3 length is 14 residues. Trimming at V came to 0 bases and at J to 11 bases, leaving 8 bases not matched to a gene. Germline V lookup: CDR1 LNHDA, CDR2 SQIVND (reference sequence). Method: immunoSEQ multiplex PCR; TCRdb's copy keeps in-frame clones and lacks some. The data show 150,000 or so clones, about 92% seen once. The specimen was peripheral blood, collected on day 0 of AZD1222 vaccination. The rearrangement uses TRBV19 and TRBJ1-1; 8 bases line up with TRBD1. This receptor was identified in an adult in good health. CDR3 protein: CASSIENDRGTAFF. In DNA, the CDR3 is TGTGCCAGTAGTATAGAAAACGACAGGGGTACGGCTTTCTTT. The full variable domain, with the rest looked up from reference TRBV19 and TRBJ1-1, is DGGITQSPKYLFRKEGQNVTLSCEQNLNHDAMYWYRQDPGQGLRLIYYSQIVNDFQKGDIAEGYSVSREKKESFPLTVTSAQKNPTAFYLCASSIENDRGTAFFGQGTRLTVV.